These 27 T cell receptor beta chains were all obtained from the same sample, sequenced in a study of T cell responses to AZD1222 COVID-19 vaccine (dated by TCRdb to the early 2020s). Library preparation was by the immunoSEQ multiplex PCR assay. The table comes from immuneACCESS by way of TCRdb, which keeps in-frame sequences with V and J called. Part of the clones is missing from these tables; in studies checked, under half for an unresolved V gene and the rest for unknown reasons. The sample yields some 150,000 clones; roughly 92% were counted once. The biggest ten clones account for about 4.8% of the sample. According to the study, the label for this sample's time point signals: baseline before first vaccination. This sample comprised peripheral blood, obtained on day 0 of AZD1222 vaccination. Every receptor here comes from an adult in good health.

The rearrangement uses TRBV3-1 (or the pseudogene TRBV3-2) and TRBJ2-1, with 7 bases lining up with TRBD2. The junction had 10 bases not matched to a gene; V was cut back by 4 bases and J by 1 base. The CDR3 loop spans 17 amino acids. Germline V CDR1 and CDR2: LGHDT, YNNKEL (reference sequence). The CDR3 is CASSPPGRTRSYNEQFF. CDR3 nucleotides: TGTGCCAGCAGCCCCCCCGGGAGGACTAGGTCCTACAATGAGCAGTTCTTC.

The V and J genes are TRBV10-3 and TRBJ1-2, with 9 bases identical to TRBD1. Germline V CDR1 and CDR2: ENHRY, SYGVKD. This CDR3 region has 15 residues. With V trimmed by 2 bases and J by 7 bases, 8 bases remained unmatched. In DNA form, the CDR3 reads TGTGCCATCAGTGAGATGACAGGGGGAGGAAGTGGCTACACCTTC. It yields the protein CAISEMTGGGSGYTF.

J is TRBJ1-2 and V is TRBV5-1, with 7 bases identical to TRBD1. The V segment lost 2 bases and the J segment 7 bases; nucleotides outside the gene matches: 2. Looked up from germline, CDR1 is SGHRS and CDR2 is YFSETQ. CDR3 length: 12 residues. The CDR3 DNA sequence: TGCGCCAGCAGCTTAGACAGGGTTGGCTACACCTTC. Its translation: CASSLDRVGYTF. Full variable domain (outside the CDR3, taken from reference TRBV5-1 and TRBJ1-2): KAGVTQTPRYLIKTRGQQVTLSCSPISGHRSVSWYQQTPGQGLQFLFEYFSETQRNKGNFPGRFSGRQFSNSRSEMNVSTLELGDSALYLCASSLDRVGYTFGSGTRLTVV.

This rearrangement joins TRBV7-2 to TRBJ1-1, with a weak D call TRBD1 (5 bases). Between the trimmed V and J ends, which lost 2 bases and 6 bases, there was a span of 7 bases. CDR3 length: 12 residues. The V gene's germline CDR1 is SGHTA and CDR2 FQGNSA. Here the CDR3 DNA reads TGTGCCAGCAGCTTAATCAGGGCTGAAGCTTTCTTT. It yields the protein CASSLIRAEAFF. Full variable domain (outside the CDR3, taken from reference TRBV7-2 and TRBJ1-1): GAGVSQSPSNKVTEKGKDVELRCDPISGHTALYWYRQSLGQGLEFLIYFQGNSAPDKSGLPSDRFSAERTGGSVSTLTIQRTQQEDSAVYLCASSLIRAEAFFGQGTRLTVV.

The rearrangement links TRBV3-1 (or the pseudogene TRBV3-2) to TRBJ1-1; 12 bases are shared with TRBD1. The germline V gene encodes CDR1 LGHDT and CDR2 YNNKEL (reference sequence). The junction had 8 bases not matched to a gene; V was cut back by 2 bases and J by 10 bases. The CDR3 runs 15 residues. The CDR3 DNA is TGTGCCAGCAGCCAACAAGGGACAGGGGGCGCTTCAGCTTTCTTT. The encoded protein is CASSQQGTGGASAFF.

The rearrangement uses TRBV27 and TRBJ1-5; 10 positions match TRBD1. The CDR3 runs to 17 residues. V shed 5 bases, J shed 3 bases, and the junction held 10 bases outside the gene matches. Germline V gene lookup returns CDR1 MNHEY and CDR2 SMNVEV (reference sequence). Here the CDR3 reads CASSLRGQGPINQPQHF. The CDR3 DNA is TGTGCCAGCAGTCTGAGGGGACAGGGGCCGATCAATCAGCCCCAGCATTTT.

The rearrangement joins TRBV6-1 to TRBJ2-7; D remains ambiguous. This CDR3 has 15 amino acids. The germline V and J ends were trimmed by 2 bases and 0 bases, with 11 bases remaining between them. The germline CDR1 and CDR2 sequences are MNHNS and SASEGT. The CDR3 is CASSEIPPFSYEQYF. CDR3 nucleotides: TGTGCCAGCAGTGAAATTCCACCCTTCTCCTACGAGCAGTACTTC.

This chain uses TRBV20-1 with TRBJ2-1, with 7 bases aligning to TRBD1. The CDR3 runs to 20 residues. In germline, CDR1 is DFQATT, CDR2 SNEGSKA (reference sequence). After removal of 3 bases from V and 0 bases from J, the junction contained 20 bases not matched to a gene. The CDR3 here is CSASLTPGQTYLRSYNEQFF. CDR3 DNA sequence: TGCAGTGCTAGTTTAACCCCGGGACAGACTTACCTACGCTCCTACAATGAGCAGTTCTTC.

The rearrangement joins TRBV5-1 to TRBJ2-7, with 8 positions matching TRBD2. The CDR3 is made up of 14 amino acids. From germline, CDR1 is SGHRS and CDR2 YFSETQ. V shed 2 bases and J 4 bases; nucleotides not matched to a gene: 5. In DNA form, the CDR3 reads TGCGCCAGCAGCTTTGGGACTAGAGGATACGAGCAGTACTTC. Translating gives CASSFGTRGYEQYF.

To note about this clone: A read error may produce the germline difference seen at one junction end. The chain carries TRBV15 and TRBJ2-1; 15 bases are shared with TRBD2. In germline, CDR1 is LNHNV, CDR2 YYDKDF (reference sequence). The CDR3 covers 19 residues. The CDR3 DNA is TGTGCCACCAGCAGATCAGGACTAGCGGGAGGGCCAGCCTACAGTGAGCAGTTCTTC. It encodes CATSRSGLAGGPAYSEQFF.

The chain joins TRBV19 to TRBJ1-5, with 9 positions matching TRBD1. V was pared by 4 bases and J by 7 bases, with 11 bases of the junction left unmatched. There are 16 residues in the CDR3. CDR1 and CDR2 (germline): LNHDA, SQIVND (reference sequence). Here the CDR3 DNA reads TGTGCCAGTAGTACCCGACCGGGACAGGGCTTACAGCCCCAGCATTTT. Translated: CASSTRPGQGLQPQHF.

The chain couples TRBV11-2 to TRBJ1-3; D is undetermined. Germline CDR1 SGHAT, CDR2 FQNNGV. V lost 5 bases, J lost 0 bases, and 8 bases lay in between. The CDR3 totals 14 residues. CDR3 sequence: CASSPPVSGNTIYF. Here the CDR3 DNA reads TGTGCCAGCAGCCCCCCCGTCTCTGGAAACACCATATATTTT.

V gene TRBV4-2 combines with J gene TRBJ1-2; D is possibly TRBD1 (5 bases). Germline CDR1 LGHNA, CDR2 YNFKEQ. V gave up 0 bases and J gave up 8 bases, with 19 bases separating them. CDR3 length: 16 amino acids. In DNA form, the CDR3 reads TGTGCCAGCAGCCAAGATCTTGGCAGGGCCCGCGACGGCTACACCTTC. Translated: CASSQDLGRARDGYTF.

The chain links TRBV5-4 to TRBJ2-1; 7 nucleotides line up with TRBD2. Germline trimming cut 0 bases from V and 5 bases from J; bases unmatched to any gene: 11. CDR1 SGHNT and CDR2 YYREEE come from the germline V gene (reference sequence). There are 17 residues in the CDR3. The CDR3 coding sequence is TGTGCCAGCAGCTTGGGGGGGGGAATAGCGATAAACAATGAGCAGTTCTTC. Amino acids: CASSLGGGIAINNEQFF. Full variable domain (remainder filled in from reference TRBV5-4 and TRBJ2-1): ETGVTQSPTHLIKTRGQQVTLRCSSQSGHNTVSWYQQALGQGPQFIFQYYREEENGRGNFPPRFSGLQFPNYSSELNVNALELDDSALYLCASSLGGGIAINNEQFFGPGTRLTVL.

The chain joins TRBV3-1 (or the pseudogene TRBV3-2) to TRBJ2-1; D might be TRBD1 (6 bases). The ends were cut back, 4 bases at V and 4 bases at J, with 14 bases in the middle. CDR3 length equals 15 residues. Germline V gives CDR1 LGHDT, CDR2 YNNKEL (reference sequence). CDR3 sequence: CASSPPGTRYNEQFF. The CDR3 DNA reads TGTGCCAGCAGCCCGCCCGGGACAAGATACAATGAGCAGTTCTTC.

The chain employs TRBV2 and TRBJ1-5; D gene unclear. Trimming removed 4 bases at V and 0 bases at J, with 7 bases between. Germline V CDR1 and CDR2: SNHLY, FYNNEI. This CDR3 is 14 amino acids long. The CDR3 is CASSGLTSNQPQHF. For the CDR3, the DNA is TGTGCCAGCAGTGGACTGACTAGCAATCAGCCCCAGCATTTT.

The J gene is TRBJ2-2, the V gene TRBV6-1, with a possible D match to TRBD2 (7 bases). Trimming shortened V by 4 bases and J by 0 bases, and 15 bases separated the two germline ends. This CDR3 is 17 amino acids long. Germline CDR1 reads MNHNS; CDR2 reads SASEGT. The CDR3 loop is CASSGGGTYTNTGELFF. The CDR3 coding sequence is TGTGCCAGCAGTGGGGGAGGGACATATACGAACACCGGGGAGCTGTTTTTT.

Only a few counts were recorded for this clone. The chain employs TRBV19 and TRBJ1-1; D is unclear. V lost 5 bases, J lost 2 bases, and 6 bases lay in between. This CDR3 has 12 amino acids. Germline loops: CDR1 LNHDA, CDR2 SQIVND (reference sequence). CDR3 nucleotides: TGTGCCAGTAGTCACCTCAACACTGAAGCTTTCTTT. Residues: CASSHLNTEAFF.

This clone was detected only a few times. The chain uses TRBV27 and TRBJ1-2; unclear D gene. The CDR3 extends over 12 amino acids. Trimming took 8 bases from V and 4 from J, leaving 11 bases between them. Germline V gives CDR1 MNHEY, CDR2 SMNVEV (reference sequence). This CDR3 is CASSSGPYGYTF. CDR3 DNA: TGTGCCAGCTCGTCAGGACCCTATGGCTACACCTTC.

The chain combines TRBV15 with TRBJ1-4; unclear D gene. The CDR3 extends over 14 amino acids. Germline V gene sequence: CDR1 LNHNV, CDR2 YYDKDF (reference sequence). V shed 2 bases and J shed 8 bases, with 12 bases lying between them. The chain's CDR3 is CATSRQQNGEKLFF. The CDR3 nucleotides are TGTGCCACCAGCAGACAGCAAAACGGGGAAAAACTGTTTTTT.

There are a few counts of this clone. The chain uses TRBV3-1 (or the pseudogene TRBV3-2) and TRBJ2-5, with D possibly being TRBD2 (6 bases). In germline, CDR1 is LGHDT, CDR2 YNNKEL (reference sequence). This CDR3 has 17 amino acids. V dropped 0 bases and J dropped 1 base, with 15 bases sitting between them. In nucleotides, the CDR3 is TGTGCCAGCAGCCAAGATGGAGGGCACTGGGGCCAAGAGACCCAGTACTTC. Protein: CASSQDGGHWGQETQYF.

The chain carries TRBV18 and TRBJ2-7, with TRBD1 as a possible D gene (6 bases). The CDR3 is 16 residues long. Germline V gives CDR1 KGHSH, CDR2 LQKENI. V was trimmed by 6 bases and J by 0 bases, leaving 18 bases between them. In DNA, the CDR3 is TGTGCCAGCTCTCTGGCCCCGGGACAACGCTCCTACGAGCAGTACTTC. The encoded protein is CASSLAPGQRSYEQYF.

The chain links TRBV5-4 to TRBJ2-3; 11 bases are a match to TRBD2. Trimming removed 5 bases from V and 0 bases from J; junction bases left unmatched: 5. The CDR3 contains 16 residues. The germline gives CDR1 SGHNT, CDR2 YYREEE (reference sequence). This CDR3 reads CASSSRLAGSTDTQYF. DNA for the CDR3: TGTGCCAGCAGTTCCAGACTAGCGGGGAGCACAGATACGCAGTATTTT.

This clone was found once. The junction differs from germline at one of its ends, possibly a read error. This chain joins TRBV2 and TRBJ2-7; 9 positions match TRBD1. Germline V gene data show CDR1 as SNHLY and CDR2 as FYNNEI. There are 11 residues in the CDR3. The CDR3 nucleotides read TGTGCCAGCCGGGGACAGGGCCCTGTTTGCTTC. As protein: CASRGQGPVCF.

This clone showed up just a few times. The gene calls are TRBV19 and TRBJ1-4, with D unclear. With 5 bases removed from V and 0 bases from J, the gap between germline ends came to 10 bases. Looked up from germline, CDR1 is LNHDA and CDR2 is SQIVND (reference sequence). CDR3 length equals 15 residues. CDR3 amino acids: CASSWAIATNEKLFF. The CDR3 DNA follows: TGTGCCAGTAGTTGGGCGATAGCAACTAATGAAAAACTGTTTTTT.

The chain combines TRBV27 with TRBJ2-6; D ambiguous. V lost 5 bases and J lost 1, with 15 bases in between. The CDR3 is made up of 17 amino acids. CDR1 is MNHEY, CDR2 SMNVEV, per germline (reference sequence). The CDR3, as DNA: TGTGCCAGCAGTACCCTATCTACAGCGTCTGGGGCCAACGTCCTGACTTTC. This gives the protein CASSTLSTASGANVLTF.

This clone turned up a few times. The chain combines TRBV4-1 with TRBJ1-4, with 7 bases fitting TRBD1. Trimming took 2 bases from V and 5 from J; bases not matched to a gene: 11. Germline V gene data show CDR1 as MGHRA and CDR2 as YSYEKL. The CDR3 loop spans 17 amino acids. The CDR3 is CASSQPRDRGWNEKLFF. DNA for the CDR3: TGCGCCAGCAGCCAACCCCGGGACAGAGGTTGGAATGAAAAACTGTTTTTT.